The clone carrying this T cell receptor (beta chain) turned up a few times. Antigen specificity is unknown. This entry belongs to a study of T cells in Graves' hyperthyroidism and ophthalmopathy. Amplified TCR beta CDR3 regions derived from RNA transcripts. With the HTBI primer set, the TCR CDR3 went through a first round of RT-PCR. TCRdb independently ran MiXCR on the multiplex PCR reads; one entry per CDR3 protein. Of 550,000 to 850,000 distinct CDR3 sequences listed, approximately 19% are singletons. General observations from the study: Expanded thyroid clonotypes (above 0.001) were mostly also found in blood.

The V gene lost 3 bases and the J gene lost 6 bases, with 9 bases spanning the gap. CDR3 size: 13 residues. The V gene's germline CDR1 is SGHVS and CDR2 FQNEAQ. Material: blood. The receptor was derived from a woman in her forties or fifties with Graves' hyperthyroidism that later progressed to Graves' ophthalmopathy. The rearrangement joins TRBV7-8 to TRBJ2-1; D is unresolved. CDR3 bases: TGTGCCAGCAGCTTCGACCTGGGCAATGAGCAGTTCTTC. As protein: CASSFDLGNEQFF.